This TCR beta chain was retrieved from a study of blood T cell repertoires in COVID-19. At the level of the study: Nucleic acid was either cDNA or gDNA, and it came from T cells, B-cell-depleted T cells, or PBMCs.

Repertoires were generated with immunoSEQ multiplex PCR, while TCRdb's copy carries only in-frame clones and drops some. The repertoire has 300,000 to 400,000 clones, around 87% of them found once; the top ten carry approximately 0.96%. The ends were cut back, 0 bases at V and 4 bases at J, with 10 bases in the middle. CDR3 size: 14 residues. Looked up from germline, CDR1 is SGHNT and CDR2 is YYREEE (reference sequence). The genes are TRBV5-4 and TRBJ2-5; a possible D gene is TRBD1 (5 bases). Sequencing input: PBMCs or T cells enriched from blood (not recorded which). This receptor was identified in a woman aged 30 to 39 with acute COVID-19. The CDR3: CASSLVGAPETQYF. In nucleotides, the CDR3 is TGTGCCAGCAGCTTGGTTGGGGCGCCAGAGACCCAGTACTTC.